One T cell receptor beta chain is described in this entry. In its sample, this clonotype was seen a few times. This clone's antigen is unknown. No much larger clone is present one base from it, and per-base qualities are unavailable. Synthesis of TCR cDNA relied on 5'RACE template switching, a step that introduced a universal primer site along with unique molecular identifiers. cDNA synthesis was primed from both the TCR alpha and TCR beta constant segments. Libraries were amplified in two PCR steps, with sample barcodes and sequencing adapters added in the second step. Sequencing of libraries was done on Illumina HiSeq 2500 (2x100 bp) or NovaSeq (2x150 bp). The authors processed their data as follows. Reads were demultiplexed and collapsed into UMI consensus sequences with MIGEC, and V(D)J alignment was performed with MiXCR. Vaccine-responding clonotypes were identified with edgeR using replicate PBMC samples, with FDR below 0.01 and a log2 fold change above 5 up to day 15 being required. Bulk clonotypes were assigned CD4 or CD8 identity according to which sequenced CD4 or CD8 repertoire held them at higher abundance. The public reads were reanalyzed by TCRdb: fastp trimming at Q25, MiXCR alignment, in-frame beta chains only. Here each entry gathers all rows of one CDR3 protein and keeps the most common genes and DNA. What appears here as the V and J calls and clone size reflects TCRdb's work, not the paper's. This sample has around 73,000 distinct CDR3 sequences in its table, and roughly 7.4% of those were observed once. Of the sample, approximately 42% is held by the ten largest clones.

The sample's treatment or condition label is to be understood as: live attenuated yellow fever vaccine strain. A standard Ficoll-Paque protocol was used to isolate PBMCs from peripheral blood. CD4 and CD8 T-cell fractions were isolated with Dynabeads CD4 and CD8 positive selection kits. TriZol was used to extract RNA from bulk PBMCs, CD4 and CD8 fractions, and dextramer-positive and dextramer-negative fractions. The germline V gene supplies CDR1 SGHDN and CDR2 FVKESK. Including the terminal cysteine and phenylalanine, the CDR3 comprises 14 residues. The retained sequence is limited to the CDR3, 42 bases, with the frame set at the first base. Trimmed from V: 4 bases; trimmed from J: 2 bases; junction bases lacking a gene match: 1. The source of the sample is a study of T cells after yellow fever vaccination (dated by TCRdb to between 2019 and 2020). With regard to the full study: The SMART-Seq v4 Ultra Low Input RNA kit was used to prepare libraries from fractions with low cell numbers. Blood was drawn at multiple timepoints before and after primary and secondary immunization, with bulk PBMC replicates and cell subsets isolated. Two healthy male donors, one aged 18 to 29 and one aged 30 to 39 years, were included in the cohort. Bulk TCR alpha and beta repertoires were sequenced longitudinally to track T-cell clones before and after primary and booster YFV17D yellow fever vaccination.

General conclusions and limits of the study: Most clones expanded after primary vaccination were re-detected after the booster (about 95% of CD4 and more than 70% of CD8), suggesting broad memory maintenance. A small fraction of clonotypes showed up in both the CD4 and CD8 compartments, probably as a result of convergent recombination. Compared with the primary T-cell response, the secondary T-cell response was weaker but faster, peaking on day 5 rather than day 15. The study included only a couple of donors, which limits how far the findings can be generalized. FACS-sorted repertoires could contain abundant contaminating clonotypes from the bulk population, so computational filtering was required.

In this chain, TRBV14 is recombined with TRBJ2-5; 10 middle bases align to TRBD2. This material consisted of CD8+ T cells sorted from PBMCs, taken on the day of the yellow fever booster vaccination. The clonotype comes from a man aged 25-40 years who received the YFV17D yellow fever vaccine. The CDR3 corresponds to CASSRTSGQETQYF. The DNA sequence is TGTGCCAGCAGCCGGACTAGCGGACAAGAGACCCAGTACTTC.